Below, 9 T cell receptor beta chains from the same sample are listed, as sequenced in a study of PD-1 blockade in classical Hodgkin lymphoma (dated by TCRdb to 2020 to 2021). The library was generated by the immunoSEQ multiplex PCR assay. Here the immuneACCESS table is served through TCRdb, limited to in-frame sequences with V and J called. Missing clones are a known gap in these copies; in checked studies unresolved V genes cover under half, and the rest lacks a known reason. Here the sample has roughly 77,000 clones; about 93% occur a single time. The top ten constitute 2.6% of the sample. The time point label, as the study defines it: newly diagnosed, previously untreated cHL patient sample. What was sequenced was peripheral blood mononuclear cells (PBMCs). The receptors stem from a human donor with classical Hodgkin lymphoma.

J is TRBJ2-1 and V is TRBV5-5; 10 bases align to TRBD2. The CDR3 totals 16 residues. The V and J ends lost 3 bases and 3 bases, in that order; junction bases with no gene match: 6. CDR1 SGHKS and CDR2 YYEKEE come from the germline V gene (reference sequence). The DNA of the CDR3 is TGTGCCAGCAGCTCCCAAGCGGGGGGGATCTACAATGAGCAGTTCTTC. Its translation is CASSSQAGGIYNEQFF.

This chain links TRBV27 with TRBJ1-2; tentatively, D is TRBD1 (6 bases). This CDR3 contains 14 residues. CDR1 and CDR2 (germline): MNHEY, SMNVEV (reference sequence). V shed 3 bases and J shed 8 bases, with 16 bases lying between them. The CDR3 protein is CASSLGRAQGGYTF. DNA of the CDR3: TGTGCCAGCAGTTTGGGAAGGGCCCAGGGGGGCTACACCTTC.

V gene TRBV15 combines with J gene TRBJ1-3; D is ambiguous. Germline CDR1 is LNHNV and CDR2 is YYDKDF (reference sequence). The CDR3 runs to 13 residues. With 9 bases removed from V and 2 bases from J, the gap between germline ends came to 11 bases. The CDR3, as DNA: TGTGCCACGAGCGGGTCCCCTGGAAACACCATATATTTT. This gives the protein CATSGSPGNTIYF.

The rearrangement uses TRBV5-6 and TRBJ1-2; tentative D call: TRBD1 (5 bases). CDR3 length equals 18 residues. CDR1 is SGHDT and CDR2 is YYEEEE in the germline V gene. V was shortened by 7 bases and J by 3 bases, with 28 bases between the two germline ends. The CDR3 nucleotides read TGTGCCAGCGGTCCGGGACGTTTTAGGCCCCAAGCAGACTATGGCTACACCTTC. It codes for CASGPGRFRPQADYGYTF.

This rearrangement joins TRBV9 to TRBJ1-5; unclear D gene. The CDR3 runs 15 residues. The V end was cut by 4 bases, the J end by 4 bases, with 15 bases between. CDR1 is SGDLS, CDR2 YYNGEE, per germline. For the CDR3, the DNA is TGTGCCAGCAGCCCGACCGGACTAACAAATCAGCCCCAGCATTTT. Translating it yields CASSPTGLTNQPQHF. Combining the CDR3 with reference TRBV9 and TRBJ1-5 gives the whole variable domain DSGVTQTPKHLITATGQRVTLRCSPRSGDLSVYWYQQSLDQGLQFLIQYYNGEERAKGNILERFSAQQFPDLHSELNLSSLELGDSALYFCASSPTGLTNQPQHFGDGTRLSIL.

The CDR3 spells CASSRGGSSYNEQFF. The CDR3 DNA reads TGCGCCAGCAGCCGGGGTGGGAGCTCCTACAATGAGCAGTTCTTC. J is TRBJ2-1 and V is TRBV4-3; weak D call: TRBD2 (5 bases). CDR3 size: 15 residues. V lost 4 bases to trimming and J lost 0 bases, with 10 bases between them. CDR1 and CDR2 from the germline V gene are LGHNA and YSLEER.

The DNA for the CDR3 is TGTGCCAGCAGCTTAGGGCAGTCGACTGAAGCTTTCTTT. Its translation: CASSLGQSTEAFF. The V call is TRBV11-3, the J call TRBJ1-1; D gene uncertain. CDR3 size: 13 residues. Germline V gene data show CDR1 as SGHNT and CDR2 as YENEEA. V lost 1 base and J 5 bases, leaving 8 bases between the germline ends.

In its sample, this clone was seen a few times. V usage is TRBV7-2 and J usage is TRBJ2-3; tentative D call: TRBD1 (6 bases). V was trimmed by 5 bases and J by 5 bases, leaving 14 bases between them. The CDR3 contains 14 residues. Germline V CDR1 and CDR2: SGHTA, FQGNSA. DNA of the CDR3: TGTGCCAGCAGCCCTCTCCTACAGGGAGATACGCAGTATTTT. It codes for CASSPLLQGDTQYF.

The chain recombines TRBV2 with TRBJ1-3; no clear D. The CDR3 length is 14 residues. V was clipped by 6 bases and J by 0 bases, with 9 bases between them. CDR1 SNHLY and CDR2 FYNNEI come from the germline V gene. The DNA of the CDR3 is TGTGCCAGCAGCGAACACGTCTCTGGAAACACCATATATTTT. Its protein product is CASSEHVSGNTIYF.